One and the same sample provided the 17 T cell receptor beta chains below, sequenced in a study of cytomegalovirus exposure and HLA in healthy donors. With 60 Vbeta and 13 Jbeta primers, the PCR was carried out. Assay used: immunoSEQ multiplex PCR; TCRdb lists only in-frame clones, some missing. The profile shows roughly 110,000 clones, 71% of them singletons. Material: PBMCs. These receptor sequences come from a female donor in good health and CMV-seronegative.

The chain couples TRBV9 to TRBJ1-3, with D hard to call. This CDR3 region has 16 residues. Trimming cost V 3 bases and J 0 bases, with 13 bases left between them. The germline V gene has CDR1 SGDLS and CDR2 YYNGEE. CDR3 nucleotide sequence: TGTGCCAGCAGCGCCTCAGCGTTCCTCTCTGGAAACACCATATATTTT. Translation: CASSASAFLSGNTIYF.

This clone was seen more than once but under ten times. V is TRBV25-1 and J is TRBJ2-6; TRBD1 might be the D (5 bases). The CDR3 is 18 amino acids. Trimming removed 8 bases from V and 0 bases from J, with 20 bases in between. Germline V CDR1 and CDR2: MGHDK, SYGVNS. CDR3 DNA: TGTGCCAGCGAACCCCGAACAGGTACCACCTCTGGGGCCAACGTCCTGACTTTC. This codes for CASEPRTGTTSGANVLTF.

This sequence joins TRBV5-1 and TRBJ1-1, with no clear D. The CDR3 loop spans 14 amino acids. Between the trimmed V and J ends, which lost 2 bases and 5 bases, there was a span of 13 bases. Germline CDR1 and CDR2: SGHRS and YFSETQ. Here the CDR3 DNA reads TGCGCCAGCAGCTTAAATGGCAGGACTACTGAAGCTTTCTTT. Translating it yields CASSLNGRTTEAFF.

The chain links TRBV27 to TRBJ2-7, with TRBD1 identical over 9 bases. Germline CDR1 is MNHEY and CDR2 is SMNVEV (reference sequence). Trimming at V came to 3 bases and at J to 8 bases, leaving 11 bases not matched to a gene. The CDR3 spans 15 residues. This chain's CDR3 is CASSLRTGDYNQQYF. CDR3 DNA sequence: TGTGCCAGCAGTTTGAGGACAGGGGATTATAATCAGCAGTACTTC.

The chain combines TRBV29-1 with TRBJ2-7, with TRBD1 as a possible D gene (7 bases). CDR1 and CDR2 (germline): SQVTM, ANQGSEA. CDR3 length equals 13 residues. The V and J ends lost 4 bases and 4 bases respectively, with 14 bases between them. In DNA form, the CDR3 reads TGCAGCGTTGTAGTTCAGGGGGGTTACGAGCAGTACTTC. The encoded protein is CSVVVQGGYEQYF.

The CDR3 DNA follows: TGCGCCAGCAGCTTGGACCTTAGCGGGAGGCCAGAGGAGACCCAGTACTTC. Encoded protein: CASSLDLSGRPEETQYF. This chain joins TRBV5-1 and TRBJ2-5, with 10 positions matching TRBD2. The CDR3 length is 17 residues. J was trimmed by 5 bases and V by 0 bases; bases with no gene match: 10. Germline V gene sequence: CDR1 SGHRS, CDR2 YFSETQ.

The rearrangement uses TRBV11-2 and TRBJ2-7; 7 nucleotides align to TRBD1. V shed 5 bases, J shed 3 bases, and the junction held 7 bases outside the gene matches. CDR3 length: 14 amino acids. Per germline, CDR1 SGHAT and CDR2 FQNNGV. The CDR3 nucleotides are TGTGCCAGCAGCCCAGACAGGGTAGGCTACGAGCAGTACTTC. It is translated as CASSPDRVGYEQYF.

The J gene is TRBJ2-1, the V gene TRBV9, with 8 bases lining up with TRBD1. The length of the CDR3 is 15 residues. CDR1 is SGDLS and CDR2 is YYNGEE in the germline V gene. The ends lost 0 bases at V and 10 bases at J; junction bases unmatched: 9. In DNA form, the CDR3 reads TGTGCCAGCAGCGTAGTAGGACAGGGTAAGGGAGAGCAGTTCTTC. Its protein product is CASSVVGQGKGEQFF.

The rearrangement uses TRBV19 and TRBJ2-3, with 11 positions matching TRBD2. The germline V gene encodes CDR1 LNHDA and CDR2 SQIVND (reference sequence). V was clipped by 5 bases and J by 4 bases; unmatched bases: 5. This CDR3 contains 15 residues. The CDR3 loop reads CASSLLAGVPDTQYF. CDR3 coding DNA: TGTGCCAGTAGTCTACTAGCGGGAGTTCCAGATACGCAGTATTTT.

This chain uses TRBV27 with TRBJ1-4; the D is unclear. V was trimmed by 4 bases and J by 5 bases, leaving 14 bases between them. The CDR3 is 15 amino acids. Germline V gene lookup returns CDR1 MNHEY and CDR2 SMNVEV (reference sequence). CDR3 in DNA: TGTGCCAGCAGTTCTAGCGCGAACCTAAATGAAAAACTGTTTTTT. Translated, it gives CASSSSANLNEKLFF.

This clone was observed a handful of times. The V call is TRBV21-1, the J call TRBJ2-5; TRBD1 is the table's D call and was not checked against the DNA. TRBV21-1 is classified as a pseudogene. This CDR3 is 18 amino acids long. The CDR3: CASSPRLRQGPPPRAQYF. The CDR3 DNA reads as TGTGCCAGCAGCCCCCGACTCCGACAGGGTCCCCCCCCGAGGGCCCAGTACTTC.

The rearrangement joins TRBV4-1 to TRBJ2-6, with TRBD1 identical over 12 bases. CDR1 and CDR2 (germline): MGHRA, YSYEKL. The CDR3 sequence is 17 residues long. J was trimmed by 0 bases and V by 6 bases; bases with no gene match: 3. The CDR3, as DNA: TGCGCCAGCAGTAAGGGACAGGGGGCCTCTGGGGCCAACGTCCTGACTTTC. It translates to CASSKGQGASGANVLTF.

This clone was observed a handful of times. V usage is TRBV7-2 and J usage is TRBJ1-5, with D maybe TRBD1 (5 bases). The V end lost 5 bases, the J end lost 2 bases, and 25 bases lay between the germline ends. The length of the CDR3 is 19 residues. Germline V CDR1 and CDR2: SGHTA, FQGNSA. The CDR3 coding sequence is TGTGCCAGCAGCCCCTCCTCCGGGACCGGAGGGTGGGGCAATCAGCCCCAGCATTTT. It encodes CASSPSSGTGGWGNQPQHF.

This clone occurred a few times. This chain links TRBV6-4 with TRBJ2-1, with 10 bases matching TRBD2. The junction had 3 bases not matched to a gene; V was cut back by 2 bases and J by 8 bases. Germline-derived CDR1 and CDR2 are MRHNA and SNTAGT. The CDR3 spans 14 residues. The CDR3 protein is CASSDGAGGYEQFF. DNA for the CDR3: TGTGCCAGCAGTGACGGAGCGGGAGGGTATGAGCAGTTCTTC.

CDR3 amino acids: CASSSGTESSYNEQFF. CDR3 DNA: TGTGCCAGCAGTTCCGGGACAGAGAGCTCCTACAATGAGCAGTTCTTC. The chain is built from TRBV28 and TRBJ2-1; 7 bases match TRBD1. The CDR3 has 16 residues. J lost 0 bases, V lost 4 bases, and 6 bases had no gene match. Germline CDR1 MDHEN, CDR2 SYDVKM.

V usage is TRBV7-2 and J usage is TRBJ2-2; TRBD2 might be the D (5 bases). Germline CDR1 and CDR2: SGHTA and FQGNSA. The CDR3 loop spans 19 amino acids. V lost 7 bases and J lost 0, with 24 bases in between. CDR3 sequence: CASTPDRLASYANTGELFF. The CDR3 nucleotides read TGTGCCAGCACCCCAGACCGGCTAGCCAGCTACGCGAACACCGGGGAGCTGTTTTTT.

The chain carries TRBV13 and TRBJ2-1, with 13 bases that match TRBD2. The CDR3 covers 17 residues. After removal of 5 bases from V and 4 bases from J, the junction contained 8 bases not matched to a gene. Germline V CDR1 and CDR2: PRHDT, FYEKMQ (reference sequence). The CDR3 DNA is TGTGCCAGCAGCCCGGGGACTAGCGGGGCATTTTACAATGAGCAGTTCTTC. Its protein is CASSPGTSGAFYNEQFF.